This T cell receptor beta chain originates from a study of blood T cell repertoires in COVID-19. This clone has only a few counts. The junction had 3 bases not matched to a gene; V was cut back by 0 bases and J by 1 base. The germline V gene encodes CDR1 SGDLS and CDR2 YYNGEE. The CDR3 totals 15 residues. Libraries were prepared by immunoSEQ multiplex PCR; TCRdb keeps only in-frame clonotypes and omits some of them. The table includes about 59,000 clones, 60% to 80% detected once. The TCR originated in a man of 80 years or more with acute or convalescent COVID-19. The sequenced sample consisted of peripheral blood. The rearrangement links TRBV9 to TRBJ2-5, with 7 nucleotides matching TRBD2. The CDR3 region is CASSVGGRAQETQYF. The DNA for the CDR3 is TGTGCCAGCAGCGTAGGTGGGAGGGCCCAAGAGACCCAGTACTTC.